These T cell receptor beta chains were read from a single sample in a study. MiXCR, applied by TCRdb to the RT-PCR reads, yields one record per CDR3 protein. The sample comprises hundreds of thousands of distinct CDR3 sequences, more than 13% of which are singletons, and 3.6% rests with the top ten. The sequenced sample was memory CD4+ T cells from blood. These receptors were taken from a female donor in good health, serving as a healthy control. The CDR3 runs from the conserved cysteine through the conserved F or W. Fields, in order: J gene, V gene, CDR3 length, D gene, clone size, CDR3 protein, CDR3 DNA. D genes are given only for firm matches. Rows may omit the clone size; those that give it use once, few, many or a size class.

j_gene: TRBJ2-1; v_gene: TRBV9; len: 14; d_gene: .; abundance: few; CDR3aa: CASSVEWGRNEQFF; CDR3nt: TGTGCCAGCAGCGTAGAATGGGGCCGCAATGAGCAGTTCTTC
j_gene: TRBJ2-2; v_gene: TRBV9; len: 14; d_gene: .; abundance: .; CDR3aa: CASSARTHTGELFF; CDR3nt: TGTGCCAGCAGCGCCAGGACTCACACCGGGGAGCTGTTTTTT
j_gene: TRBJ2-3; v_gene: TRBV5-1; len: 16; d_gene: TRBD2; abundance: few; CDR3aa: CASSAGTSGVVDTQYF; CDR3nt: TGCGCCAGCAGCGCAGGGACTAGCGGGGTTGTGGATACGCAGTATTTT
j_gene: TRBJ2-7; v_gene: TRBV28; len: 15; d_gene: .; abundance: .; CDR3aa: CASSRGGTAQIEQYF; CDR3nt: TGTGCCAGCAGTCGGGGAGGGACAGCACAAATCGAGCAGTACTTC
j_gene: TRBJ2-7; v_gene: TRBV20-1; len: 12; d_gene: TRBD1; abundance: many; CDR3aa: CSARLDRDEQYF; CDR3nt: TGCAGTGCTAGACTAGACAGGGACGAGCAGTACTTC
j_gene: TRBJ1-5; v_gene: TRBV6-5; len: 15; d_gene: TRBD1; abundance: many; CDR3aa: CASRRQGGSNQPQHF; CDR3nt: TGTGCCAGCAGGCGACAGGGGGGTAGCAATCAGCCCCAGCATTTT
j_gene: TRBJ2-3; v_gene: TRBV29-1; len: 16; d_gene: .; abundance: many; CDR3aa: CSVEDSPGTSADTQYF; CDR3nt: TGCAGCGTTGAGGATTCCCCCGGGACCTCGGCAGATACGCAGTATTTT
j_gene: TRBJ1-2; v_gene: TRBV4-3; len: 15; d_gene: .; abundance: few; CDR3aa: CASSQDADYLYGYTF; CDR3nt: TGCGCCAGCAGCCAAGATGCAGATTACCTCTATGGCTACACCTTC
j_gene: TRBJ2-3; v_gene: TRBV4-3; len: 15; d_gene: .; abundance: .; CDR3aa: CASSQGRHPTDTQYF; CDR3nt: TGCGCCAGCAGCCAAGGCAGGCACCCCACAGATACGCAGTATTTT
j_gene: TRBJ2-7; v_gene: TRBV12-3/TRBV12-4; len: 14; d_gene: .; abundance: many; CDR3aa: CASSFGGPSYEQYF; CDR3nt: TGTGCCAGCAGTTTTGGGGGGCCCTCCTACGAGCAGTACTTC
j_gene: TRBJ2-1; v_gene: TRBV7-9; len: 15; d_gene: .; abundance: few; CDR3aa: CASSLRRLAYNEQFF; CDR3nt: TGTGCCAGCAGCTTAAGGCGGCTAGCCTACAATGAGCAGTTCTTC
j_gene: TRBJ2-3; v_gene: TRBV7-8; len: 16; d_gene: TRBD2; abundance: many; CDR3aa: CASSPGVSGGTDTQYF; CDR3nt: TGTGCCAGCAGCCCGGGGGTTAGCGGGGGCACAGATACGCAGTATTTT
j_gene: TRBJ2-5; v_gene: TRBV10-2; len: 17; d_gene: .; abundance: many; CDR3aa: CASSESLAAAWIGTQYF; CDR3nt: TGCGCCAGCAGTGAGTCGTTGGCAGCGGCCTGGATTGGGACCCAGTACTTC
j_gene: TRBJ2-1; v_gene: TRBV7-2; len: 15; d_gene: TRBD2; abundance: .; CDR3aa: CASSTNGGGGYEQFF; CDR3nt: TGTGCCAGCAGCACTAATGGGGGCGGGGGGTATGAGCAGTTCTTC
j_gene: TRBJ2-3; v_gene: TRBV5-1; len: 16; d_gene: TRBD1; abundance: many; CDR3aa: CASSFGQGGVGDTQYF; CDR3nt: TGCGCCAGCAGCTTTGGACAGGGTGGTGTCGGAGATACGCAGTATTTT
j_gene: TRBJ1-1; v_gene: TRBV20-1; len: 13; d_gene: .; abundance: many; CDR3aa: CSARPVEWGEAFF; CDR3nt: TGCAGTGCTAGACCGGTAGAGTGGGGTGAAGCTTTCTTT
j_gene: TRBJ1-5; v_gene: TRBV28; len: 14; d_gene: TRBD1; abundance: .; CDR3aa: CASRPQGKVEPQHF; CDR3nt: TGTGCCAGCAGGCCACAGGGGAAAGTGGAGCCCCAGCATTTT
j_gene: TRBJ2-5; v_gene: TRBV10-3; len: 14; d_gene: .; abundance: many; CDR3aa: CAISEGSPQETQYF; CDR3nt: TGTGCCATCAGTGAGGGCAGCCCCCAAGAGACCCAGTACTTC
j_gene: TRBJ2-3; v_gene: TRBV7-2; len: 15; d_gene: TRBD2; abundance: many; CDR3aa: CASSSGTSRMDTQYF; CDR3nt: TGTGCCAGCAGCTCCGGGACTAGCCGCATGGATACGCAGTATTTT
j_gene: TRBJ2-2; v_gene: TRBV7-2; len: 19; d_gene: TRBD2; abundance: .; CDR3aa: CASSSQPPGLAGGPGELFF; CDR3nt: TGTGCCAGCAGCTCACAACCCCCGGGACTAGCGGGAGGTCCCGGGGAGCTGTTTTTT
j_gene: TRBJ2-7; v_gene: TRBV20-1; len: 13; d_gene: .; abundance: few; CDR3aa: CSAKGPTTYEQYF; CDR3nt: TGCAGTGCCAAGGGACCCACCACCTACGAGCAGTACTTC
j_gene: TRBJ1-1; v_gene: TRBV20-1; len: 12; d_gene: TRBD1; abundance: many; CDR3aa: CSALQGSWEAFF; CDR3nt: TGCAGTGCACTACAGGGGTCTTGGGAAGCTTTCTTT
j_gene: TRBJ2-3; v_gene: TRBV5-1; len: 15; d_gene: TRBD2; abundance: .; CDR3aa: CATKTSGGHPDTQYF; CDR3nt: TGCGCCACCAAAACTAGCGGGGGGCACCCAGATACGCAGTATTTT
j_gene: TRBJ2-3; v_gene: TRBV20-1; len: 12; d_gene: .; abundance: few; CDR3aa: CSATAPPDTQYF; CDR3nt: TGCAGTGCTACAGCCCCTCCAGATACGCAGTATTTT
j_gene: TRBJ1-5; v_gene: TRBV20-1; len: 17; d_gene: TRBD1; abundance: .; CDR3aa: CSARTGQGAWSNQPQHF; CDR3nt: TGCAGTGCCCGGACGGGACAGGGGGCGTGGAGCAATCAGCCCCAGCATTTT
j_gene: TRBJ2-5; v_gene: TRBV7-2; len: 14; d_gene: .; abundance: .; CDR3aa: CASSYDRFSETQYF; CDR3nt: TGTGCCAGCAGCTATGACAGGTTCTCGGAGACCCAGTACTTC
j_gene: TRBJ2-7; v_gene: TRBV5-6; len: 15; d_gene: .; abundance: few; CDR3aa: CASSSVFAGGDEQYF; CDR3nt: TGTGCCAGCAGCTCAGTTTTCGCGGGTGGTGACGAGCAGTACTTC
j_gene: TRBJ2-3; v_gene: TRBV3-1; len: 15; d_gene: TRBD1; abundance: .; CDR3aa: CASSQRTGLDGTQYF; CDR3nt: TGTGCCAGCAGCCAAAGGACAGGCCTAGACGGTACGCAGTATTTT
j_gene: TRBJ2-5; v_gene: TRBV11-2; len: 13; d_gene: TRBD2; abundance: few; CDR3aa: CASSSPGGETQYF; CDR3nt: TGTGCCAGCAGCTCCCCGGGAGGGGAGACCCAGTACTTC
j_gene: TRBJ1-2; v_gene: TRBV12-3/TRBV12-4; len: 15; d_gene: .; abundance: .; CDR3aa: CASSLGPEGSYGYTF; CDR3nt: TGTGCCAGCAGTTTAGGCCCTGAGGGATCCTATGGCTACACCTTC
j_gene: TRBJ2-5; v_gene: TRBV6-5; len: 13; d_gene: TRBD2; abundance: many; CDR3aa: CASSNTGGETQYF; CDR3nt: TGTGCCAGCAGTAATACGGGAGGTGAGACCCAGTACTTC
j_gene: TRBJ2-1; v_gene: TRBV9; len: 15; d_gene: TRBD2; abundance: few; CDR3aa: CASSSQGLAGAQQFF; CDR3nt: TGTGCCAGCAGCTCCCAAGGGTTAGCGGGGGCTCAGCAGTTCTTC
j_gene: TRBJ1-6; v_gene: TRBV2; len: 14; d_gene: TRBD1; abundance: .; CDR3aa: CASTKDRAGSPLHF; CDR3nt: TGTGCCAGCACTAAGGACAGGGCAGGGTCACCCCTCCACTTT
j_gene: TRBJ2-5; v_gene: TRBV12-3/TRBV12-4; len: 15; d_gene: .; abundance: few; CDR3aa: CASSFWGLPQETQYF; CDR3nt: TGTGCCAGCAGTTTTTGGGGGCTCCCCCAAGAGACCCAGTACTTC
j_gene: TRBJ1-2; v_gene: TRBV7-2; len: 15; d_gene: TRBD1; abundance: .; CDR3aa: CASSGKTGGGHGYTF; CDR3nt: TGTGCCAGCAGCGGAAAAACAGGGGGGGGACATGGCTACACCTTC
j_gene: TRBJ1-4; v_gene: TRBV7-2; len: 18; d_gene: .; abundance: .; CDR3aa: CASSLWARGGATNEKLFF; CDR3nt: TGTGCCAGCAGCTTATGGGCCAGGGGAGGGGCAACTAATGAAAAACTGTTTTTT
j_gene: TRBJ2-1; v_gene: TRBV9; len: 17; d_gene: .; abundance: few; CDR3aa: CASSVAASWSSYNEQFF; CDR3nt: TGTGCCAGCAGCGTAGCGGCTAGTTGGAGCTCCTACAATGAGCAGTTCTTC
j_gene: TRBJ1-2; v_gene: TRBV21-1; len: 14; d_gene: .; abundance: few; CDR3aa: CASSKRGQTYGYTF; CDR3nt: TGTGCCAGCAGCAAAAGAGGACAGACCTATGGCTACACCTTC
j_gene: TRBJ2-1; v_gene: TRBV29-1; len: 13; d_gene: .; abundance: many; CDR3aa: CSVGGAKGNEQFF; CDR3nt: TGCAGCGTTGGGGGCGCCAAGGGCAATGAGCAGTTCTTC
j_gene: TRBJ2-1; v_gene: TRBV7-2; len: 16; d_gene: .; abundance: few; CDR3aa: CASSLPGLAGWNEQFF; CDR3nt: TGTGCCAGCAGCCTCCCGGGACTCGCTGGTTGGAATGAGCAGTTCTTC
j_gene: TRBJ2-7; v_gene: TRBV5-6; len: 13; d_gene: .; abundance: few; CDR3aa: CASIAVAGGPQYF; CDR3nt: TGTGCCAGCATTGCGGTAGCCGGCGGTCCGCAGTACTTC
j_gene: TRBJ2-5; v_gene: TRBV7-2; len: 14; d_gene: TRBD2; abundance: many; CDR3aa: CASSAGLAVETQYF; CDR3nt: TGTGCCAGCAGCGCCGGACTAGCGGTGGAGACCCAGTACTTC
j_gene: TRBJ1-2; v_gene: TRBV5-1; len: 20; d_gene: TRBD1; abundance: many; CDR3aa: CASSLSLPGQGAPGNYGYTF; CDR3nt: TGCGCCAGCAGCTTGTCTTTACCGGGACAGGGGGCGCCGGGCAACTATGGCTACACCTTC
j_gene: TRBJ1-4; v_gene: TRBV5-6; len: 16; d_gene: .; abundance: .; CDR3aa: CASSLLGVATNEKLFF; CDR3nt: TGTGCCAGCAGCTTGCTGGGTGTTGCAACTAATGAAAAACTGTTTTTT
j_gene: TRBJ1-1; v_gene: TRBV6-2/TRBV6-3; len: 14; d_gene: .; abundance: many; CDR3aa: CASSYGGDSTEAFF; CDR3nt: TGTGCCAGCAGTTACGGGGGGGATTCCACTGAAGCTTTCTTT
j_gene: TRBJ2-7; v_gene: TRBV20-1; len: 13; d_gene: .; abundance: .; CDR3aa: CSANSDSQDEQYF; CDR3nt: TGCAGTGCTAACAGCGACTCCCAAGACGAGCAGTACTTC
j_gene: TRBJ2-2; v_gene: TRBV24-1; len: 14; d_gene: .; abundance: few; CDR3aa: CATRGRLNTGELFF; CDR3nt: TGTGCCACCAGAGGGAGGCTGAACACCGGGGAGCTGTTTTTT
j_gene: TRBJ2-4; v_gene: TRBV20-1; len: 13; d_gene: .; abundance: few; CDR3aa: CSASDPGTNIQYF; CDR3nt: TGCAGTGCTAGCGACCCGGGGACAAACATTCAGTACTTC